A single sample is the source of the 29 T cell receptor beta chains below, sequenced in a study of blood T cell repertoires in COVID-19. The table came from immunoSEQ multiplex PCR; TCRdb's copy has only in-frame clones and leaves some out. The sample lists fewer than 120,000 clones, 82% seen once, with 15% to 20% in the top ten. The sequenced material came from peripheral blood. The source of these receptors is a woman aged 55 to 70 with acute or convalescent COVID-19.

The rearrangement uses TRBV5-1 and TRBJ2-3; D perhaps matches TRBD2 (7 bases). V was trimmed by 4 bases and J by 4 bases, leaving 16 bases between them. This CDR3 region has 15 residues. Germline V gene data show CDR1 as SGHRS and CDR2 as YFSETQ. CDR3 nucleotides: TGCGCCAGCAGCCGACAGTGGGGGGGCGCAGATACGCAGTATTTT. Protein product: CASSRQWGGADTQYF.

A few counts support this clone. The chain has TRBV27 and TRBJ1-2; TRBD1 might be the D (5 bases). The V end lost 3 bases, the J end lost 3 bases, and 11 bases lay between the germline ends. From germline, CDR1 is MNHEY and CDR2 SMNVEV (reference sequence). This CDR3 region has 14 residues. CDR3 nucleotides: TGTGCCAGCAGTTTGGGGGGGGACGACTATGGCTACACCTTC. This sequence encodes CASSLGGDDYGYTF.

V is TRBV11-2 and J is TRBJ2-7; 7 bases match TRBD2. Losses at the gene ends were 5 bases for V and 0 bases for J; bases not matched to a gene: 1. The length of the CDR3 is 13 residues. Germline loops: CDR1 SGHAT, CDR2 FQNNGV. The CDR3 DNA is TGTGCCAGCAGCCAGCGGGGCTCCTACGAGCAGTACTTC. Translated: CASSQRGSYEQYF. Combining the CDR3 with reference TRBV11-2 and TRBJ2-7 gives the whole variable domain EAGVAQSPRYKIIEKRQSVAFWCNPISGHATLYWYQQILGQGPKLLIQFQNNGVVDDSQLPKDRFSAERLKGVDSTLKIQPAKLEDSAVYLCASSQRGSYEQYFGPGTRLTVT.

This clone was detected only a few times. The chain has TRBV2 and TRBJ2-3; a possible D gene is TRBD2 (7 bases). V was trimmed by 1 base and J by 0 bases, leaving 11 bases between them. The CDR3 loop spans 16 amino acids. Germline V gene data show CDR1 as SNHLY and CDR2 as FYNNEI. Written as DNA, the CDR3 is TGTGCCAGCAGTGAAGGGGCGGGGGCCAGCACAGATACGCAGTATTTT. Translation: CASSEGAGASTDTQYF.

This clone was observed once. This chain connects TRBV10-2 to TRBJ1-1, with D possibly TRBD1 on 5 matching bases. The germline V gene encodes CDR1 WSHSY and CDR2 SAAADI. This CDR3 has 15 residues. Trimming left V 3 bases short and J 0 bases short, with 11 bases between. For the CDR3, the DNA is TGCGCCAGCAGTGACGAGTCAGGGATGAACACTGAAGCTTTCTTT. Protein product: CASSDESGMNTEAFF.

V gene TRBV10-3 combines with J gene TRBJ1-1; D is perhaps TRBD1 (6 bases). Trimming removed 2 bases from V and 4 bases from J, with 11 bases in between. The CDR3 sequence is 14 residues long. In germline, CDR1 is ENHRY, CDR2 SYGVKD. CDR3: CAISEERGSTEAFF. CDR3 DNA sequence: TGTGCCATCAGTGAGGAGAGGGGGAGCACTGAAGCTTTCTTT.

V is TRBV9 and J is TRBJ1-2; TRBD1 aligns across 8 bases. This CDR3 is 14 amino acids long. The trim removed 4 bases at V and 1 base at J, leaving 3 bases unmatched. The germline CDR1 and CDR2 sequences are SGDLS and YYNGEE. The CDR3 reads CASSLGQGNYGYTF. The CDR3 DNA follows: TGTGCCAGCAGCTTAGGACAGGGTAACTATGGCTACACCTTC.

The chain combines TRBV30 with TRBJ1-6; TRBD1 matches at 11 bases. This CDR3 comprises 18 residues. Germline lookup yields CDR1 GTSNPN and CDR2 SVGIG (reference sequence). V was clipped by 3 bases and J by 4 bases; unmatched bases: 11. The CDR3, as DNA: TGTGCCTGGAGCCCCGCCGGACAGGGGGCTATATATAATTCACCCCTCCACTTT. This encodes CAWSPAGQGAIYNSPLHF. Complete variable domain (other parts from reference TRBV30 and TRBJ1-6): SQTIHQWPATLVQPVGSPLSLECTVEGTSNPNLYWYRQAAGRGLQLLFYSVGIGQISSEVPQNLSASRPQDRQFILSSKKLLLSDSGFYLCAWSPAGQGAIYNSPLHFGNGTRLTVT.

CDR3 loop: CASSVPGSLDEKLFF. CDR3 in DNA: TGTGCCAGCAGTGTGCCAGGGTCTTTGGACGAAAAACTGTTTTTT. The chain recombines TRBV28 with TRBJ1-4, with a weak D call TRBD1 (5 bases). CDR3 length: 15 residues. V was cut by 5 bases and J by 8 bases, with 18 bases left in between. Germline values: CDR1 MDHEN, CDR2 SYDVKM.

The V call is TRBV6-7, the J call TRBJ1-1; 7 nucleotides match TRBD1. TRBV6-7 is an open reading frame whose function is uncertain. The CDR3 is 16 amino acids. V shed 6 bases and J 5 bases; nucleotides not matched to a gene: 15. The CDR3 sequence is CASSRDGGGLRTEAFF. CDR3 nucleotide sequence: TGTGCCAGCAGCCGGGATGGAGGGGGCCTTCGGACTGAAGCTTTCTTT.

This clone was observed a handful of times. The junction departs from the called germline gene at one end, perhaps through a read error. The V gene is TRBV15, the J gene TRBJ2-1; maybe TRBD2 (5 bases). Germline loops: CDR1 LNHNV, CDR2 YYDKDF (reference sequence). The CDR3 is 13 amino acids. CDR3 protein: CATGKDSNNEQFF. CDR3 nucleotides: TGTGCCACCGGGAAGGACTCCAACAATGAGCAGTTCTTC.

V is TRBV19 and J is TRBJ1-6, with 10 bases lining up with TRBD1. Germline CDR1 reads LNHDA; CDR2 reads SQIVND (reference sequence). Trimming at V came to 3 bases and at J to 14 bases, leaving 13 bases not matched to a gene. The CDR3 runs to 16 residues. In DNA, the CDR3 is TGTGCCAGTAGTATTAGGGCGGGACAGGGGCTTGATACCCTCCACTTT. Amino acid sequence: CASSIRAGQGLDTLHF.

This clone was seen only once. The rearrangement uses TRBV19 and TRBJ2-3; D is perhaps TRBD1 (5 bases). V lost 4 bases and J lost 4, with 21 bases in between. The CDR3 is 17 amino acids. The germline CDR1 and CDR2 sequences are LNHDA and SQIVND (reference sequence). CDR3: CASSTMVRLGVSDTQYF. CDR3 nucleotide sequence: TGTGCCAGTAGTACTATGGTTCGGTTAGGGGTTTCAGATACGCAGTATTTT.

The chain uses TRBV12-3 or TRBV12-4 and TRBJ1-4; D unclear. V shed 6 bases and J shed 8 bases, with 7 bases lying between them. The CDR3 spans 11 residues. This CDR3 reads CASRSEEKLFF. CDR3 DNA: TGTGCCAGCAGGTCTGAGGAAAAACTGTTTTTT.

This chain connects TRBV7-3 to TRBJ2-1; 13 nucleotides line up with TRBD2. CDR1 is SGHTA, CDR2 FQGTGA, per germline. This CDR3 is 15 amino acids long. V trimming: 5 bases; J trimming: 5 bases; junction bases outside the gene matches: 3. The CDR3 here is CASSPGLAGDNEQFF. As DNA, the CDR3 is TGTGCCAGCAGCCCTGGACTAGCGGGGGACAATGAGCAGTTCTTC.

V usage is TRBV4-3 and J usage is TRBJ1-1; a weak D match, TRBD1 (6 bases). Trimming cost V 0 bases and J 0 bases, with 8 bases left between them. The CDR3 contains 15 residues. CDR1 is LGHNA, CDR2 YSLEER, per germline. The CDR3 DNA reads TGCGCCAGCAGCCAAGATCAGGGGATGAACACTGAAGCTTTCTTT. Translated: CASSQDQGMNTEAFF.

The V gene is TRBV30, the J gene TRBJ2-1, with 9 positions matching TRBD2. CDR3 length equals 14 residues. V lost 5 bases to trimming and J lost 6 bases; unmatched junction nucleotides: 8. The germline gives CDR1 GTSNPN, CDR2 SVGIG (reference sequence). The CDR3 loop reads CAWGRGLAPNEQFF. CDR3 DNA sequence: TGTGCCTGGGGGAGGGGACTAGCACCCAATGAGCAGTTCTTC.

Here the CDR3 reads CASRPGGTAGYTF. The CDR3 DNA sequence: TGTGCCAGCAGACCCGGGGGGACCGCTGGCTACACCTTC. V is TRBV28 and J is TRBJ1-2, with D possibly TRBD1 on 5 matching bases. The germline gives CDR1 MDHEN, CDR2 SYDVKM. V was clipped by 6 bases and J by 7 bases, with 15 bases between them. CDR3 size: 13 residues.

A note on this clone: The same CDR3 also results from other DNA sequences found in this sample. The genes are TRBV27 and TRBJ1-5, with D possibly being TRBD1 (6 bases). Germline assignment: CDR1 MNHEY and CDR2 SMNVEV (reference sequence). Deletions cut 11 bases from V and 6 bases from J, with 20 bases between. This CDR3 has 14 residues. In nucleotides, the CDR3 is TGTGCCTGCTGTTCCACGACAGGCTCTCAGCCCCAGCATTTT. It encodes CACCSTTGSQPQHF.

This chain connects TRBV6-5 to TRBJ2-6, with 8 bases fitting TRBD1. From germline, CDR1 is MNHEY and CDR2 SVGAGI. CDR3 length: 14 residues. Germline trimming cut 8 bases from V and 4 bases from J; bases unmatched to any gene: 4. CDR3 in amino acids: CASGQGFGANVLTF. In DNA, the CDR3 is TGTGCCAGCGGACAGGGTTTCGGGGCCAACGTCCTGACTTTC.

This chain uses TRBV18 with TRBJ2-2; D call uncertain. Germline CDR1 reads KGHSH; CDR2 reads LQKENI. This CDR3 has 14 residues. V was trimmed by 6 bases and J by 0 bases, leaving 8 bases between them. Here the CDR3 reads CASSETPNTGELFF. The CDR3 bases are TGTGCCAGCTCCGAAACACCGAACACCGGGGAGCTGTTTTTT.

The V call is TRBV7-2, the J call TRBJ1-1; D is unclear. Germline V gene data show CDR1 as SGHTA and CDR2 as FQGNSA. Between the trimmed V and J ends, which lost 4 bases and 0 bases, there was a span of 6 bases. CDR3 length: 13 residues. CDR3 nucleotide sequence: TGTGCCAGCAGCTCCCGAGTGAACACTGAAGCTTTCTTT. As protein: CASSSRVNTEAFF. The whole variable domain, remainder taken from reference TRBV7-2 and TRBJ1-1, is GAGVSQSPSNKVTEKGKDVELRCDPISGHTALYWYRQSLGQGLEFLIYFQGNSAPDKSGLPSDRFSAERTGGSVSTLTIQRTQQEDSAVYLCASSSRVNTEAFFGQGTRLTVV.

As DNA, the CDR3 is TGTGCCAGCAGCCAAGATTTACAGGGGCACAATGAGCAGTTCTTC. Amino acids: CASSQDLQGHNEQFF. The chain recombines TRBV4-2 with TRBJ2-1; 7 bases line up with TRBD1. After removal of 0 bases from V and 5 bases from J, the junction contained 4 bases not matched to a gene. Germline V CDR1 and CDR2: LGHNA, YNFKEQ. The CDR3 totals 15 residues.

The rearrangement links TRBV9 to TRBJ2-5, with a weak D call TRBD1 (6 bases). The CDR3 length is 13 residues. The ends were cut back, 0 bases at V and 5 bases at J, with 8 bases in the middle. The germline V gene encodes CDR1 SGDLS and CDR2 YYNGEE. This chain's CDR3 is CASSVGGRETQYF. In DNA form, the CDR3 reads TGTGCCAGCAGCGTAGGGGGGCGGGAGACCCAGTACTTC.

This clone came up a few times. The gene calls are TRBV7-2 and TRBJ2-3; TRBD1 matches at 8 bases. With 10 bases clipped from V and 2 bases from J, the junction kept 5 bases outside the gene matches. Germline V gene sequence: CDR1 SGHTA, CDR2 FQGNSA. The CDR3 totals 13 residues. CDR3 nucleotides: TGTGCCATCCGGACAGGGAACACAGATACGCAGTATTTT. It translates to CAIRTGNTDTQYF.

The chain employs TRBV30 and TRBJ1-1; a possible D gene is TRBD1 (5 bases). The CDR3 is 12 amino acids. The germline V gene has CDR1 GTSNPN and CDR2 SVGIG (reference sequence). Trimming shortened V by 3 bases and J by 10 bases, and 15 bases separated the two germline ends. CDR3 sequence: CAWSLMSTGAFF. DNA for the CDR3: TGTGCCTGGAGCTTGATGTCAACAGGAGCTTTCTTT.

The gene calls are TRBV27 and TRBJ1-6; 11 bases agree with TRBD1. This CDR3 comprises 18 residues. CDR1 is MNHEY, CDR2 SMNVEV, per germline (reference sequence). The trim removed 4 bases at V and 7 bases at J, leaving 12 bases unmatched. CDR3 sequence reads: CASSSGTGGAGGNSPLHF. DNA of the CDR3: TGTGCCAGCAGTTCCGGGACAGGGGGAGCGGGAGGGAATTCACCCCTCCACTTT.

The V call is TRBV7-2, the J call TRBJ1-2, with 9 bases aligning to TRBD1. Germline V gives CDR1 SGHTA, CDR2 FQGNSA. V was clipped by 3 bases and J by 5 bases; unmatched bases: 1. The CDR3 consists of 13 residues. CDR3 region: CASSFGQGYGYTF. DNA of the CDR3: TGTGCCAGCAGCTTCGGACAGGGGTATGGCTACACCTTC.

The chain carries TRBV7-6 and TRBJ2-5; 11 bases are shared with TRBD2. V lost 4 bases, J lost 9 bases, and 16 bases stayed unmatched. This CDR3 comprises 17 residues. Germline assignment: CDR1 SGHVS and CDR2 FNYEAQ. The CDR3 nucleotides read TGTGCCAGCAGCTCGACTAGCGGGGACCCCTCCCCTGGGGCCCAGTACTTC. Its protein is CASSSTSGDPSPGAQYF. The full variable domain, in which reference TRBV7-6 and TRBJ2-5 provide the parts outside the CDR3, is GAGVSQSPRYKVTKRGQDVALRCDPISGHVSLYWYRQALGQGPEFLTYFNYEAQQDKSGLPNDRFSAERPEGSISTLTIQRTEQRDSAMYRCASSSTSGDPSPGAQYFGPGTRLLVL.